The sequence of this TCR beta chain was determined in a study of cytomegalovirus exposure and HLA in healthy donors (dated 2017 in TCRdb). The study in broad terms: An earlier analysis of some 600 of the donors reported around 280 Gb of sequence data and 117 million unique TCR beta sequences obtained from 180 million or so T cells. A later genetic analysis used genome-wide SNP genotypes for about 65% of the roughly 700 donors, treating that subset as a discovery cohort. All discovery cohort repertoires had been generated on a single sequencing platform. A later analysis re-examined previously published TCR beta repertoires from several hundred donors and added high-resolution HLA genotyping to investigate patterns of TCR occurrence. Along with the approximately 650-subject first cohort, a separate validation cohort of 120 different subjects was used. An early release covering approximately 600 HLA-typed donors comprised roughly 300 gigabases of sequencing data and some 79 million unique TCR sequences. The later analysis used no new phenotypic data to find candidate immune exposures, relying instead on TCR beta sequences and their occurrence across donors. HLA typing included class I and class II loci at four-digit resolution. The number of typed donors differed by locus: about 629-630 for A, B, C, DRB1 and DQB1; approximately 520 for DQA1; over 600 for DPA1; and some 470 for DPB1. The study aimed to test whether cataloging public T cell receptors could reveal signatures of past pathogen exposure. A handful of DR-DQ haplotypes were handled as single units for association and clustering because linkage in the cohort was strong. In an earlier analysis of 587 of the donors, high-throughput TCR beta sequencing was used to judge whether each TCR beta V gene segment behaved as functional or pseudogenic. Using immunosequencing, the study profiled T cell repertoires from around 680 subjects and related those repertoires to cytomegalovirus serostatus. Among around 400 genotyped donors of the cohort, an average of about 240,000 unique TCR beta nucleotide sequences was sequenced per donor, of which about 18% were non-productive. High-throughput TCR immunosequencing, statistical association of individual TCRs with disease status, and machine learning were combined to predict cytomegalovirus infection status. Donor age, sex, ethnicity and CMV serostatus were collected together with the repertoire data. Of the approximately 400 genotyped donors, more than 75% were placed in the genetic ancestry cluster associated with self-reported Caucasian donors.

The cohort was made up of about 610 healthy bone marrow donors. At the time of sampling, all cohort members were nominally healthy, though unrecorded immune exposures were likely present. The donor tested CMV seronegative and was one of the 352 seronegative cohort members. A peripheral blood sample was provided by each donor, and peripheral blood mononuclear cells were used for TCR beta sequencing. The Qiagen DNeasy Blood Extraction Kit was used to extract genomic DNA from the blood cell samples. From its cysteine to its phenylalanine, the CDR3 spans 14 amino acids. Just the 42-base CDR3 DNA is kept, in frame starting at base 1. Reading the germline V gene gives CDR1 MNHEY and CDR2 SVGAGI. V and J lose 4 bases and 6 bases, and a span of 13 bases separates them. On this clone: This clone's antigen is unknown. Base quality data are lacking; no much larger clone is found one base away.

Overall study results and their limits: Because HLA typing was missing for some donors at each locus, association tests included only the typed subset. A cluster of highly shared sequence variants was judged likely to be a technical artifact of the sequencing pipeline. The presence/absence analyses assumed that sequencing depth was roughly uniform across donors, and that assumption may not be true. A later genetic analysis associated a missense DCLRE1C variant with V-gene and J-gene trimming of TCR beta chains, and an independent cohort replicated the association. A further reported finding was that TCR beta sequences accurately predicted the HLA-A and HLA-B alleles for most subjects in the first cohort. According to a later analysis, parvovirus B19, influenza, CMV and Epstein-Barr virus appeared linked to several top co-occurrence clusters. An earlier analysis of some 590 of the donors showed that most TCR beta V segments appeared in productive rearrangements either about 87% or about 30% of the time, which broadly matched IMGT annotations. In the study, some 160 TCR beta chains were listed as associated with cytomegalovirus. Most TCR sequences were observed very rarely across donors, whereas some public TCRs were present in many individuals. Three of the identified cytomegalovirus-associated TCR beta chains were confirmed in vitro to be specific for cytomegalovirus antigens. Compared with the roughly 600-donor mean, donors in an Asian-associated ancestry cluster had fewer N-insertions in productive TCRs, according to a later genetic analysis. It was suggested by the authors that the approach could potentially be generalized to other disease states and immunological phenotypes. The earlier analysis of 587 of the donors excluded roughly 17 rarely observed V segments, including chromosome 9 orphons, because counts were too low. Assigning TCR associations to individual alleles was difficult when HLA alleles, especially DR and DQ, strongly co-occurred. The only immune exposure information available for the cohort was CMV serostatus. In a later analysis, TCR association rates were found to vary across HLA loci, with the most associated TCRs seen for DRB1 alleles and the fewest for HLA-C alleles. The classifier was reported to diagnose cytomegalovirus status with high specificity and sensitivity in both the original and validation cohorts. According to a later analysis, most CMV-associated TCR beta chains appeared to be HLA-restricted, and the HLA associations seemed to be driven largely by CMV exposure. Correlated functional status among segregating V segments might reflect linkage disequilibrium, but an unknown experimental factor could not be ruled out. A later analysis associated 15,000 to 20,000 TCR beta sequences with specific HLA alleles at a false discovery rate of 0.05. The cohort was sequenced for TCR beta chains only, and without alpha or paired-chain data the features that could be detected were limited. Compared with equally common non-associated chains, HLA-associated TCR beta chains in a later analysis were more clonally expanded and had lower generation probabilities. The 87-base-pair reads could not distinguish some IMGT-functional V segments, including TRBV6-2 and TRBV6-3, so those segments were excluded.

Receptor amplification or capture employed the immunoSEQ multiplex PCR assay. A mixture of 60 forward primers for TCR Vbeta segments and 13 reverse primers for TCR Jbeta segments was used in the multiplex PCR. Amplification of the CDR3 region of rearranged TCR beta genes was performed with a multiplex PCR assay on genomic DNA. Amplified TCR beta libraries were sequenced as 87-base-pair reads on the Illumina HiSeq System. The original pipeline was this. A later analysis counted tens of millions of unique TCR beta chains across the 500 to 850 repertoires, and some 11 million of these chains were shared by at least two donors. Raw reads were error-corrected and collapsed into unique sequences with a nearest-neighbor algorithm that merged closely related sequences to remove PCR and sequencing errors. Alignment of CDR3 sequences to IMGT reference sequences was used to assign V, D and J gene segments. For a sequence to be retained, at least a six-nucleotide match to both a V gene segment and a J gene segment was required. Rearrangements were called productive when the CDR3 lacked stop codons and stayed in frame with V and J; all others were non-productive. CDR3 was defined by IMGT convention, running from the second conserved V-encoded cysteine to the conserved J-encoded phenylalanine. The earlier analysis of about 590 of the donors excluded sequences that lacked an unambiguous match to a single V gene segment. In an earlier analysis of approximately 550 of the donors, V segments were called functional above 56.7% productive rearrangements and were called segregating when the between-donor standard deviation exceeded 5%. A statistical classification framework was built for diagnosing cytomegalovirus status from the catalog of TCR beta chain sequences. A later analysis assigned V and J genes by comparing TCR nucleotide sequences with IMGT/GENE-DB human TR gene sequences. In a later analysis, CDR3 sequences and most-parsimonious VDJ recombination scenarios were assigned using the TCRdist pipeline. In a later analysis, each TCR beta chain was defined by its CDR3 amino acid sequence together with its V-gene family, and reads lacking a unique V-gene family were excluded. As a way to deal with suspected cross-contamination and a sequencing artifact, a later analysis dropped 450 to 600 nucleotide sequences that were highly shared and had low generation probability. A later analysis calculated a clonal expansion index for each public chain from normalized within-repertoire ranks of inferred template counts. Generation probabilities in a later analysis came from a VDJ recombination model fitted to out-of-frame rearrangements, and those results were checked against IGoR. In a later analysis, hypergeometric tests were used to score TCR-TCR, TCR-HLA and TCR-CMV co-occurrence, with a repertoire-size bias correction applied to TCR pairs. In a later analysis, false discovery rates were estimated by permuting HLA or CMV assignments 20 times. In a later analysis, co-occurring TCRs were grouped using DBSCAN, and TCRdist sequence similarity was added for clustering within HLA-allele-positive subsets. Repertoires with fewer than 30,000 or more than 120,000 public chains were left out of co-occurrence clustering, as were about five repertoires with anomalous nucleotide sharing. TCRdb retrieved this table from immuneACCESS and kept in-frame rearrangements only. Not all clones are present; in checked studies, unresolved V genes account for under half, and no reason is known for the remainder. Clone size and V and J calls were adopted from that table, with D and trimming inferred from the DNA. The sample includes 130,000 or so clones, with roughly 80% observed a single time. The ten largest account for approximately 6% of the sample.

The sequence is built from TRBV6-5 and TRBJ2-1; TRBD1 is a weak D gene call, 6 bases matching. This clonotype was sampled from a woman between 40 and 55 years old in good health and CMV-seronegative. Sequencing input: PBMCs. CDR3 region: CASSFGNRANEQFF. The bases are TGTGCCAGCAGTTTTGGGAACAGGGCCAATGAGCAGTTCTTC.